A selection of T cell receptor beta chains follows, all from one sample in a study of monozygotic twins with inflammatory bowel disease. Each CDR3 protein gets one entry in TCRdb, which reprocessed the 5' RACE reads and gives no DNA. The sample totals around 380,000 distinct CDR3 sequences. The specimen sequenced was blood. Receptors originate from a human donor with ulcerative colitis or Crohn's disease, or a healthy co-twin of an affected twin (not recorded which). The CDR3 runs from the conserved cysteine through the conserved F or W. Fields, in order: V gene, J gene, CDR3 protein.

V: TRBV5-1; J: TRBJ2-1; CDR3: CASSLEGGRAYNEQFF
V: TRBV5-1; J: TRBJ1-3; CDR3: CASSLQGAGSGNTIYF
V: TRBV20-1; J: TRBJ2-5; CDR3: CSATGPGGETQYF
V: TRBV20-1; J: TRBJ1-2; CDR3: CSLSGDNGLYGYTF
V: TRBV30; J: TRBJ2-7; CDR3: CAWVHRSGGSYEQYF
V: TRBV12-3/TRBV12-4; J: TRBJ2-2; CDR3: CASRHSLAGGPGGELFF
V: TRBV7-2; J: TRBJ2-7; CDR3: CASSLSGTYEQYF
V: TRBV5-5; J: TRBJ2-1; CDR3: CASSLPKAGGRNNEQFF
V: TRBV7-2; J: TRBJ2-7; CDR3: CASSFPGGPNEQYF
V: TRBV29-1; J: TRBJ2-4; CDR3: CSVEDSVDKNIQYF
V: TRBV28; J: TRBJ2-7; CDR3: CASSLNSLRLYF
V: TRBV7-2; J: TRBJ1-2; CDR3: CASSSSGAINYGYTF
V: TRBV7-9; J: TRBJ2-7; CDR3: CASSDTVTPSYEQYF
V: TRBV3-1; J: TRBJ1-5; CDR3: CASSPTLIPYNNQPQHF
V: TRBV5-1; J: TRBJ2-7; CDR3: CASSSGGFGLSYEQYF
V: TRBV27; J: TRBJ2-7; CDR3: CASSRLAGPSYEQYF
V: TRBV12-3/TRBV12-4; J: TRBJ2-7; CDR3: CASSQRLSLVGEQYF
V: TRBV2; J: TRBJ2-2; CDR3: CASTPLGTANTGELFF
V: TRBV7-9; J: TRBJ2-5; CDR3: CASSSGQYQETQYF
V: TRBV3-1; J: TRBJ2-3; CDR3: CASSRSGTSGTDTQYF
V: TRBV18; J: TRBJ2-1; CDR3: CASSPGRALDNEQFF
V: TRBV4-3; J: TRBJ2-2; CDR3: CASSQEGPGTGELFF
V: TRBV7-9; J: TRBJ2-6; CDR3: CASSLATTNSGANVLTF
V: TRBV25-1; J: TRBJ2-3; CDR3: CASSDERSTDTQYF
V: TRBV5-1; J: TRBJ1-6; CDR3: CASSSRDIDSPLHF
V: TRBV10-3; J: TRBJ2-3; CDR3: CAIRRTSGGNTQYF
V: TRBV30; J: TRBJ2-1; CDR3: CAWTRGASSYNEQFF
V: TRBV6-5; J: TRBJ1-1; CDR3: CASSTNTEAFF
V: TRBV27; J: TRBJ1-2; CDR3: CASSLGPRTDNYGYTF
V: TRBV4-1; J: TRBJ2-1; CDR3: CASSQETSKTRNEQFF
V: TRBV10-3; J: TRBJ1-6; CDR3: CAISGTGGNSPLHF
V: TRBV2; J: TRBJ2-2; CDR3: CASSKGLRTGELFF
V: TRBV5-1; J: TRBJ2-1; CDR3: CASSFPGTSGLSSYNEQFF
V: TRBV21-1; J: TRBJ1-1; CDR3: CASTPTLNAFF
V: TRBV5-1; J: TRBJ2-7; CDR3: CASSLLQGLSTYEQYF
V: TRBV3-1; J: TRBJ2-7; CDR3: CASSQGTVSYEQYF
V: TRBV12-3/TRBV12-4; J: TRBJ2-7; CDR3: CASSGNSGGAGEQYF
V: TRBV12-3/TRBV12-4; J: TRBJ2-1; CDR3: CASSLRTTTHYNEQFF
V: TRBV10-3; J: TRBJ2-7; CDR3: CAINRAVSYEQYF
V: TRBV6-1; J: TRBJ1-1; CDR3: CASSDMEGGAMNTEAFF
V: TRBV10-3; J: TRBJ2-3; CDR3: CAIRATSGGASTDTQYF
V: TRBV5-1; J: TRBJ2-7; CDR3: CASSLTAWGGAHEQYF
V: TRBV28; J: TRBJ2-7; CDR3: CASSFDVDYEQYF
V: TRBV25-1; J: TRBJ1-4; CDR3: CASSPLAGRDEKLFF
V: TRBV2; J: TRBJ2-3; CDR3: CASKSSGGGQDTQYF
V: TRBV10-3; J: TRBJ2-1; CDR3: CAISGSLGEQFF
V: TRBV27; J: TRBJ2-6; CDR3: CASSLVYGANVLTF
V: TRBV3-1; J: TRBJ1-2; CDR3: CASSQVPNALTYGYTF
V: TRBV3-1; J: TRBJ1-3; CDR3: CASSQGAVGNTIYF
V: TRBV7-2; J: TRBJ2-1; CDR3: CASSLTSGINNEQFF
V: TRBV4-1; J: TRBJ2-5; CDR3: CASSQDGQGGETQYF
V: TRBV3-1; J: TRBJ2-3; CDR3: CASSQATGTDTQYF
V: TRBV4-3; J: TRBJ1-5; CDR3: CASSQESGNSNQPQHF
V: TRBV20-1; J: TRBJ2-5; CDR3: CSAPGGDQETQYF
V: TRBV30; J: TRBJ1-6; CDR3: CAWNLRQGYNSPLHF
V: TRBV5-1; J: TRBJ1-1; CDR3: CASSLGHPSSGTEAFF
V: TRBV29-1; J: TRBJ1-1; CDR3: CSVFSWGRNTEAFF